This TCR beta chain stems from a study of patients and donors after allogeneic stem cell transplantation. This clonotype was picked up a small number of times. The V segment lost 0 bases and the J segment 1 base; nucleotides outside the gene matches: 5. The CDR3 covers 17 residues. Per the germline V gene, CDR1 is DFQATT and CDR2 is SNEGSKA (reference sequence). MiXCR, run by TCRdb on the RT-PCR reads, gives a single entry per CDR3 protein. The sample has around 23,000 distinct CDR3 sequences, around 30% seen once. The sample taken for sequencing was blood, either unsorted or a sorted T cell fraction (not recorded which). The V gene is TRBV20-1, the J gene TRBJ1-4; 10 nucleotides match TRBD1. The sequence came from a human donor who was either an allogeneic HSCT recipient or a stem cell or donor lymphocyte infusion donor (not recorded which). It is not recorded whose cells these are; they may come from a transplant donor. In DNA form, the CDR3 reads TGCAGTGCTAGAGAGGGCTGGGACAGGGGAACTAATGAAAAACTGTTTTTT. Residues: CSAREGWDRGTNEKLFF.